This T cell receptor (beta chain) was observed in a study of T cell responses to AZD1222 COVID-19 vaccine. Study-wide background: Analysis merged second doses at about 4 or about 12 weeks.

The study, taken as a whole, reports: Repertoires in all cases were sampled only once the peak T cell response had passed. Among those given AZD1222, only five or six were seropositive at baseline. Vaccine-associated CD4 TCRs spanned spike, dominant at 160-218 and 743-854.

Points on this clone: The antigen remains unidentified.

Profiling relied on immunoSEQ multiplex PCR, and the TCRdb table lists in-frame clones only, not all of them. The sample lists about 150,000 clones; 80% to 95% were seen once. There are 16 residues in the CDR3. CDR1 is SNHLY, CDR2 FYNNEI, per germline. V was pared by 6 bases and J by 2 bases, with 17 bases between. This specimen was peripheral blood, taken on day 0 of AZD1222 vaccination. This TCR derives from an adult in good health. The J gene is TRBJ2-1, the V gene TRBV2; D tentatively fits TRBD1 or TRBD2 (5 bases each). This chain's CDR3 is CASSASGLGAYNEQFF. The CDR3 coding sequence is TGTGCCAGCAGCGCCTCAGGTCTGGGGGCCTACAATGAGCAGTTCTTC.